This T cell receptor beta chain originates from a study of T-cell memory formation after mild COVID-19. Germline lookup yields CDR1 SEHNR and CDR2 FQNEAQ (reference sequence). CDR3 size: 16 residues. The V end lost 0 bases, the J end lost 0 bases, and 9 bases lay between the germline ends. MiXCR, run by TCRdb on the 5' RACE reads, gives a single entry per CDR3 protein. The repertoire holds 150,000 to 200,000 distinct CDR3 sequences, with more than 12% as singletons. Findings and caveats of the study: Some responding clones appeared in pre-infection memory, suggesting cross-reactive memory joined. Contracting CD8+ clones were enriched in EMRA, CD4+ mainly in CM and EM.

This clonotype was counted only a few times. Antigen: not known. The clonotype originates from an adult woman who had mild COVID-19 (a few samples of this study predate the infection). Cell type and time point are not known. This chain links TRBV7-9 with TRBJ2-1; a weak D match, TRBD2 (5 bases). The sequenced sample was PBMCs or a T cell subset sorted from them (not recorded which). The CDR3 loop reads CASSLAPRGSYNEQFF. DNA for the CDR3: TGTGCCAGCAGCTTAGCTCCCCGGGGCTCCTACAATGAGCAGTTCTTC.